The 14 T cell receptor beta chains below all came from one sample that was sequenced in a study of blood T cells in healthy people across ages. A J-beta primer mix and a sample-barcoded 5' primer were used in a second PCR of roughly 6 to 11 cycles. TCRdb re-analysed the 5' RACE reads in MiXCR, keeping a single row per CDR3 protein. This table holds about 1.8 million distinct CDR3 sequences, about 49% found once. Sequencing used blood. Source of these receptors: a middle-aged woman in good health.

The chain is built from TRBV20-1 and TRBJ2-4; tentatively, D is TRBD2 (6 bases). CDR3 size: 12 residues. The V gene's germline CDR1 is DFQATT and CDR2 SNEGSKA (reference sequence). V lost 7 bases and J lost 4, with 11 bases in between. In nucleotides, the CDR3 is TGCAGTGGGGCTAGCGAAAAAAACATTCAGTACTTC. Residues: CSGASEKNIQYF.

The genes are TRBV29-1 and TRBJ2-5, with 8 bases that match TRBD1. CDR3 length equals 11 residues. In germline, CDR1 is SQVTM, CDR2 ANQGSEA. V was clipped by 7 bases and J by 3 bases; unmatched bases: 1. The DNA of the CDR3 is TGCAGCGGGACAGGGAAAGAGACCCAGTACTTC. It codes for CSGTGKETQYF. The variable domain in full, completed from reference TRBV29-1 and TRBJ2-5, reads SAVISQKPSRDICQRGTSLTIQCQVDSQVTMMFWYRQQPGQSLTLIATANQGSEATYESGFVIDKFPISRPNLTFSTLTVSNMSPEDSSIYLCSGTGKETQYFGPGTRLLVL.

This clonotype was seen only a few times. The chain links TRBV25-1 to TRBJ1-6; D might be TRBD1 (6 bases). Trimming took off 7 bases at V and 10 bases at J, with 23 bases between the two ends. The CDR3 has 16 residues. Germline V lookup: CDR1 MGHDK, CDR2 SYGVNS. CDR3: CASTPGGGRVYSPLHF. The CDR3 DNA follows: TGTGCCAGCACTCCTGGGGGGGGCAGGGTATACTCACCCCTCCACTTT.

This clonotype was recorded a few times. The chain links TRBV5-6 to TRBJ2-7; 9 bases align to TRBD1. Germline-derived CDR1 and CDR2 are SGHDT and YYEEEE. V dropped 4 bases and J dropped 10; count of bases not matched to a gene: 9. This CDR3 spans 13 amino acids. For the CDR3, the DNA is TGTGCCAGCAGCAAAAGACAGGGGGATGGCCAGTACTTC. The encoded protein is CASSKRQGDGQYF. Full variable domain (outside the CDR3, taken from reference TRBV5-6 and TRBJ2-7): DAGVTQSPTHLIKTRGQQVTLRCSPKSGHDTVSWYQQALGQGPQFIFQYYEEEERQRGNFPDRFSGHQFPNYSSELNVNALLLGDSALYLCASSKRQGDGQYFGPGTRLTVT.

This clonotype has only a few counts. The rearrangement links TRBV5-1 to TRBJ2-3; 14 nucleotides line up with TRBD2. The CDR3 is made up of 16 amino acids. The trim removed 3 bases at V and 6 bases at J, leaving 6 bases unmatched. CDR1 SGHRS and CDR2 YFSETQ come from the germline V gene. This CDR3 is CASSSKTSGGADTQYF. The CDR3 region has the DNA TGCGCCAGCAGCTCGAAGACTAGCGGGGGGGCGGATACGCAGTATTTT.

CDR3 nucleotide sequence: TGTGCCAGCAGCCTGCCTGGCCCAGCCCGGGAGACCCAGTACTTC. Translation gives CASSLPGPARETQYF. This chain uses TRBV5-6 with TRBJ2-5; the D is unclear. CDR3 length: 15 residues. Trimming left V 4 bases short and J 5 bases short, with 18 bases between. Per the germline V gene, CDR1 is SGHDT and CDR2 is YYEEEE.

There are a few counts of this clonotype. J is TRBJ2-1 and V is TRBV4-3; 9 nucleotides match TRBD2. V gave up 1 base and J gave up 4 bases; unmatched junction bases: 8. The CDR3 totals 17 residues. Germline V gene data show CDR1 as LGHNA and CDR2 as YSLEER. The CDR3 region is CASSQVSRGGLYNEQFF. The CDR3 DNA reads TGCGCCAGCAGCCAAGTGTCGCGGGGGGGCCTTTACAATGAGCAGTTCTTC.

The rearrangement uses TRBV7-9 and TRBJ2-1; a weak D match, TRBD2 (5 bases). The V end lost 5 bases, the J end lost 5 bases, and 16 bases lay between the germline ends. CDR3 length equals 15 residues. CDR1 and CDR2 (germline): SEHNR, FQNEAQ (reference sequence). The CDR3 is CASSARTVMNNEQFF. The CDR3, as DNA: TGTGCCAGCAGCGCCCGGACTGTAATGAACAATGAGCAGTTCTTC.

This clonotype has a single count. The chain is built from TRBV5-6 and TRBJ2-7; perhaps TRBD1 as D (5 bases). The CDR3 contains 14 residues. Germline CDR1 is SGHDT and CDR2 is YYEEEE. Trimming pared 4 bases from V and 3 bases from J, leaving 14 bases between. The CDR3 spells CASSLTGPHYEQYF. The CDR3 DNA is TGTGCCAGCAGCCTAACAGGTCCGCACTACGAGCAGTACTTC.

The CDR3 reads CASSRSGGGYNEQYF. CDR3 DNA: TGTGCCAGCAGTCGAAGCGGGGGGGGTTACAATGAGCAGTACTTC. This chain uses TRBV3-1 with TRBJ2-7; 10 nucleotides match TRBD2. The CDR3 totals 15 residues. The germline gives CDR1 LGHDT, CDR2 YNNKEL (reference sequence). The V and J ends lost 6 bases and 7 bases, in that order; junction bases with no gene match: 12.

CDR3 residues: CASSRTGTLLETQYF. CDR3 DNA sequence: TGTGCCAGCAGCAGGACAGGGACCTTGCTGGAGACCCAGTACTTC. The rearrangement joins TRBV2 to TRBJ2-7; TRBD1 aligns across 8 bases. The J call is uncertain, as TRBJ2-5 better fits the DNA end. This CDR3 is 15 amino acids long. Germline CDR1 reads SNHLY; CDR2 reads FYNNEI.

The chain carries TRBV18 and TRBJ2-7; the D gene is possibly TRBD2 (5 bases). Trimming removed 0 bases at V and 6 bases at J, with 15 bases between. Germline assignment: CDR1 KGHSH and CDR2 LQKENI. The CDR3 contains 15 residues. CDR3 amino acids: CASSPPGLARGEQYF. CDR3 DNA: TGTGCCAGCTCACCACCTGGGCTAGCTCGGGGCGAGCAGTACTTC.

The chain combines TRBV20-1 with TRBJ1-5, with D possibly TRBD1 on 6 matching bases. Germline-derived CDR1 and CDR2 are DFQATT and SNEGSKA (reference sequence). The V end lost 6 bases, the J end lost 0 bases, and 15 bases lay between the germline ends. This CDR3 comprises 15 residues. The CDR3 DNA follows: TGCAGTGCCAAATACAGGGACCTTAGCAATCAGCCCCAGCATTTT. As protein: CSAKYRDLSNQPQHF.

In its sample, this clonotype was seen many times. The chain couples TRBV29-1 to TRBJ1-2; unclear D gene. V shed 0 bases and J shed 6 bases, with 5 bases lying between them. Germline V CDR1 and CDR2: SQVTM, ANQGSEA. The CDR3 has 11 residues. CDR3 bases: TGCAGCGTTGAAGACAGTCATGGCTACACCTTC. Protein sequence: CSVEDSHGYTF.